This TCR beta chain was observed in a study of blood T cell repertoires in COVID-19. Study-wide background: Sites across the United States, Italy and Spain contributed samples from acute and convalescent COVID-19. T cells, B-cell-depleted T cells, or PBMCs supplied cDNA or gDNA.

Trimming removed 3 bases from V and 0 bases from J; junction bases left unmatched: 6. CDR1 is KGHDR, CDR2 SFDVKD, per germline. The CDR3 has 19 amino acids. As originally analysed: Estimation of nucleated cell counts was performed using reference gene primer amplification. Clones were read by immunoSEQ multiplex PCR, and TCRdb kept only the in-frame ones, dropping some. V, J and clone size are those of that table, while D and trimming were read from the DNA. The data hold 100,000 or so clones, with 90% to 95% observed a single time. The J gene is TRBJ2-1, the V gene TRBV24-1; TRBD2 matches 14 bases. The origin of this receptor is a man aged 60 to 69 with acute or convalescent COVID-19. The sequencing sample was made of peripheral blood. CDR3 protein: CATSDAGLAGGSSYNEQFF. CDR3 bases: TGTGCCACCAGTGATGCCGGACTAGCGGGAGGCAGCTCCTACAATGAGCAGTTCTTC.